This TCR beta chain was identified during a study of blood T cell repertoires in COVID-19. Repertoires were generated with immunoSEQ multiplex PCR, while TCRdb's copy carries only in-frame clones and drops some. The sample has about 170,000 clones; about 85% are singletons. CDR1 is MNHEY, CDR2 SVGEGT, per germline. V was cut by 6 bases and J by 5 bases, with 10 bases left in between. The CDR3 sequence is 12 residues long. The chain carries TRBV6-2 or TRBV6-3 and TRBJ1-2; D might be TRBD1 (6 bases). This sequence was found in a woman between 65 and 79 years old with COVID-19, enrolled during active disease. The sample was peripheral blood. The chain's CDR3 is CASSRDTYGYTF. DNA of the CDR3: TGTGCCAGCAGCCGGGACACTTATGGCTACACCTTC.